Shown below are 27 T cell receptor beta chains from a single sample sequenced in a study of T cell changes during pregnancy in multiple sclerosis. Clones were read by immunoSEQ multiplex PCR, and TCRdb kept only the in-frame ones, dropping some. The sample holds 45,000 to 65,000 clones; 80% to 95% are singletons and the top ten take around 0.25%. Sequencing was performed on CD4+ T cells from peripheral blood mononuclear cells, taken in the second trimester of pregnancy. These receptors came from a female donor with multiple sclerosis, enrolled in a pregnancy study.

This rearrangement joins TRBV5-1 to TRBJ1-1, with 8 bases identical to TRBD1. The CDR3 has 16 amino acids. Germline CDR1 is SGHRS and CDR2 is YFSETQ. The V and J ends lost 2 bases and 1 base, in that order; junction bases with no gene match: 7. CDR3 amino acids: CASSFKSGGANTEAFF. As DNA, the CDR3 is TGCGCCAGCAGCTTTAAATCAGGGGGCGCGAACACTGAAGCTTTCTTT.

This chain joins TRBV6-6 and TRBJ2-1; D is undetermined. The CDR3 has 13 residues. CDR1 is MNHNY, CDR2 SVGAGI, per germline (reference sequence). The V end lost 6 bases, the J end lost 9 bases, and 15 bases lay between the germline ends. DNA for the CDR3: TGTGCCAGCAGCTACGACTTGAGCGCTGAGCAGTTCTTC. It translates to CASSYDLSAEQFF.

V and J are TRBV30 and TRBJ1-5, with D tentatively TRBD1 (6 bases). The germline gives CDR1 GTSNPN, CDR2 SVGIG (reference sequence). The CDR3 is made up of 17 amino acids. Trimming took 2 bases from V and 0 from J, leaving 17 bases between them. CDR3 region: CAWSPARGPYSNQPQHF. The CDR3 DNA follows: TGTGCCTGGAGTCCAGCCAGGGGCCCATATAGCAATCAGCCCCAGCATTTT.

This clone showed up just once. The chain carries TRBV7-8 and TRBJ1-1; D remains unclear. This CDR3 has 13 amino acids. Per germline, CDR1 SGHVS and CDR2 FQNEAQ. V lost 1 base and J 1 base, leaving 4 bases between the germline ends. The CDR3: CASSLDSNTEAFF. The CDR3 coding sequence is TGTGCCAGCAGCTTAGACTCGAACACTGAAGCTTTCTTT.

This CDR3 is CASSSRGRGQGATDTQYF. The DNA for the CDR3 is TGTGCCAGCAGCTCACGGGGGCGGGGACAGGGGGCCACAGATACGCAGTATTTT. V is TRBV7-9 and J is TRBJ2-3; TRBD1 aligns across 12 bases. Per germline, CDR1 SEHNR and CDR2 FQNEAQ (reference sequence). J was trimmed by 2 bases and V by 4 bases; bases with no gene match: 10. The CDR3 contains 18 residues.

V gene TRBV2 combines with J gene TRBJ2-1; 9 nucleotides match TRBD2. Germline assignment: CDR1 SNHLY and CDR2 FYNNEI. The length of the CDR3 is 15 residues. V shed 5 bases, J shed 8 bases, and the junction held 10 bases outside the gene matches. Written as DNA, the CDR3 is TGTGCCAGCAGTCCTACTGGCGGGGGGGTTGATGAGCAGTTCTTC. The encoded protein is CASSPTGGGVDEQFF.

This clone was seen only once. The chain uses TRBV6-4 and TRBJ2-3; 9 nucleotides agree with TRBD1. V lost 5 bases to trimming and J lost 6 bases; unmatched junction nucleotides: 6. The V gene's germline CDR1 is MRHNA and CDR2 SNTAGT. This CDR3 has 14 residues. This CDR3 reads CASSSNRGPDTQYF. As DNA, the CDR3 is TGTGCCAGCAGTTCGAACAGGGGGCCTGATACGCAGTATTTT.

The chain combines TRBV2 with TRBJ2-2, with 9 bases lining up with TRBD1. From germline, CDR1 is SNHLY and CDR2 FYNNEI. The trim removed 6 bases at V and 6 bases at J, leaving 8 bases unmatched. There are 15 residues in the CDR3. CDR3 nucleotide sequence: TGTGCCAGCAGACCCGGACAGGGGAAGGCCGGGGAGCTGTTTTTT. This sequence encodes CASRPGQGKAGELFF.

Here the CDR3 reads CSARGQTSGADEQYF. The CDR3 bases are TGCAGCGCCAGAGGCCAGACTAGCGGGGCAGACGAGCAGTACTTC. The V and J genes are TRBV29-1 and TRBJ2-7; TRBD2 matches at 11 bases. Germline lookup yields CDR1 SQVTM and CDR2 ANQGSEA. V shed 7 bases, J shed 5 bases, and the junction held 13 bases outside the gene matches. The length of the CDR3 is 15 residues.

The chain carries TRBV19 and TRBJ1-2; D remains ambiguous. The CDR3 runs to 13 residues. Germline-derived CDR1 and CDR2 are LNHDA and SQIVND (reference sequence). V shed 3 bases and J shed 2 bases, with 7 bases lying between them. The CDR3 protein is CASSIYSNYGYTF. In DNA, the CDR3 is TGTGCCAGTAGTATTTACAGCAACTATGGCTACACCTTC.

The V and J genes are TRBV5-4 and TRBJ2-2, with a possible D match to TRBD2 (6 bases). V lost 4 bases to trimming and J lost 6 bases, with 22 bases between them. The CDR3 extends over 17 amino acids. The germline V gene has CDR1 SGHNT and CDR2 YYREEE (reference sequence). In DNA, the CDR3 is TGTGCCAGCAGCCCGGTACTTGGCCGGCGGGAACCCGGGGAGCTGTTTTTT. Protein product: CASSPVLGRREPGELFF.

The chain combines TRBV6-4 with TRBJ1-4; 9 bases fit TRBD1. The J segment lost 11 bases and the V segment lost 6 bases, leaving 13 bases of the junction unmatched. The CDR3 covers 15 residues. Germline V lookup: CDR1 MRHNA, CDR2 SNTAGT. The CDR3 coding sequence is TGTGCCAGCAGAAGGGACAGGGCAACGACCAAGAAACTGTTTTTT. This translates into CASRRDRATTKKLFF.

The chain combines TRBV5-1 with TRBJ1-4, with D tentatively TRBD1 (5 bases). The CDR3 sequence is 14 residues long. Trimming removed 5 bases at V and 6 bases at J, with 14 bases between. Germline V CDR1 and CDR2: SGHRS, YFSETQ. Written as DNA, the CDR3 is TGCGCCAGCAGTACGGGGAGGGGTGATGAAAAACTGTTTTTT. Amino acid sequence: CASSTGRGDEKLFF.

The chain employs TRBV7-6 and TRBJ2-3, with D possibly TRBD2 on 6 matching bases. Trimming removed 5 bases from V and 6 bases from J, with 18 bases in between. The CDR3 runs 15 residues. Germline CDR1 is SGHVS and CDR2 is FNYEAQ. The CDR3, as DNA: TGTGCCAGCAGCCCGCGGACGCGGGGTGAGGATACGCAGTATTTT. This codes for CASSPRTRGEDTQYF.

In DNA form, the CDR3 reads TGTGCCAGCAGCTTAGTTCCTCTTTCCCCAGGGAACACCGGGGAGCTGTTTTTT. Encoded protein: CASSLVPLSPGNTGELFF. This chain links TRBV7-9 with TRBJ2-2; D call uncertain. Germline V CDR1 and CDR2: SEHNR, FQNEAQ (reference sequence). The CDR3 is made up of 18 amino acids. Trimming shortened V by 1 base and J by 1 base, and 16 bases separated the two germline ends.

The CDR3 coding sequence is TGTGCCAGTAGTATCCCTGGCGGGGGGGCCTCGAATGAGCAGTTCTTC. It codes for CASSIPGGGASNEQFF. This chain connects TRBV19 to TRBJ2-1, with TRBD2 identical over 9 bases. The V gene end was trimmed by 3 bases and the J gene end by 7 bases; junction bases not matched to a gene: 10. CDR1 is LNHDA, CDR2 SQIVND, per germline (reference sequence). The CDR3 loop spans 16 amino acids.

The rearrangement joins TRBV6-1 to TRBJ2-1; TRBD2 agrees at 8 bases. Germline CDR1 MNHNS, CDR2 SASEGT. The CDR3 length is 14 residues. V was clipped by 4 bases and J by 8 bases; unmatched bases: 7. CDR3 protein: CASSAGGAEYEQFF. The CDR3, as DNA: TGTGCCAGCAGTGCCGGGGGGGCAGAGTATGAGCAGTTCTTC.

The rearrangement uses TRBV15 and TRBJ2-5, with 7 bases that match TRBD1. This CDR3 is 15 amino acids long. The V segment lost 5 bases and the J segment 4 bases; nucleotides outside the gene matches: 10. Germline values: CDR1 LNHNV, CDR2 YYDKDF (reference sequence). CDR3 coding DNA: TGTGCCACCAGCCTCCTGACAGGGCATCTAGAGACCCAGTACTTC. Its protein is CATSLLTGHLETQYF.

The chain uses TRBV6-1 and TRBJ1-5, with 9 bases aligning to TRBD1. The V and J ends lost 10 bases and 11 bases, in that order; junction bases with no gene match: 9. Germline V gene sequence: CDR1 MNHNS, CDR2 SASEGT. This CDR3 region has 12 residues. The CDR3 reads CATGQGNGAQHF. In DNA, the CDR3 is TGTGCCACCGGACAGGGGAATGGAGCCCAGCATTTT.

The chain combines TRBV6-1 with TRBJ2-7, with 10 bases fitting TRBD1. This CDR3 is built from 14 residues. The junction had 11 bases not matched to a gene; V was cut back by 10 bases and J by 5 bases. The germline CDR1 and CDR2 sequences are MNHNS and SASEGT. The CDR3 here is CATKPGQGYHEQYF. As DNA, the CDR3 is TGTGCCACAAAACCGGGACAGGGGTACCACGAGCAGTACTTC.

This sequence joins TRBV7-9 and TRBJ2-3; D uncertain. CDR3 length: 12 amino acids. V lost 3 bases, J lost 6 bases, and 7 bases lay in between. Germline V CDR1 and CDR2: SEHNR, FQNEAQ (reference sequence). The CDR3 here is CASSFPLDTQYF. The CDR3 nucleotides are TGTGCCAGCAGCTTCCCCCTCGATACGCAGTATTTT.

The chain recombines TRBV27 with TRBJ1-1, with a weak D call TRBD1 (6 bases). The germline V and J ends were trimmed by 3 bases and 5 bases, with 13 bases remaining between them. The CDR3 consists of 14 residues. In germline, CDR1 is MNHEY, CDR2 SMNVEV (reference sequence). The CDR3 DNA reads TGTGCCAGCAGTTTCCCGCGGGGGCAGACTGAAGCTTTCTTT. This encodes CASSFPRGQTEAFF.

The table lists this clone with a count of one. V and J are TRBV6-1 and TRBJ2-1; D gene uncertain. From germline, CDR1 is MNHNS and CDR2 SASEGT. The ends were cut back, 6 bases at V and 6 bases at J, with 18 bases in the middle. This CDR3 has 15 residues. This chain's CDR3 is CASRALIFPSNEQFF. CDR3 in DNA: TGTGCCAGCAGGGCATTAATTTTCCCTTCCAATGAGCAGTTCTTC.

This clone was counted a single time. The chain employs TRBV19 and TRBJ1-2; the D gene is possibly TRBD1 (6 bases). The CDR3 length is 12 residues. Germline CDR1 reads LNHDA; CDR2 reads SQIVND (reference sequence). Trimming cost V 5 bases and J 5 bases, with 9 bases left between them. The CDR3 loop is CASSRQGYGYTF. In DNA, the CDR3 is TGTGCCAGTAGTCGCCAGGGGTATGGCTACACCTTC.

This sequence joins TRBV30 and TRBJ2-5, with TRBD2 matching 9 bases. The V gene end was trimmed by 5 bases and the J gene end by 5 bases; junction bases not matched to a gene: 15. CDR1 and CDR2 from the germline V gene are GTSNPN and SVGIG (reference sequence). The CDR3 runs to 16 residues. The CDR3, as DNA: TGTGCCTGGGGAGCGGGGGGTCACTCCAAGGGGGAGACCCAGTACTTC. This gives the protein CAWGAGGHSKGETQYF.

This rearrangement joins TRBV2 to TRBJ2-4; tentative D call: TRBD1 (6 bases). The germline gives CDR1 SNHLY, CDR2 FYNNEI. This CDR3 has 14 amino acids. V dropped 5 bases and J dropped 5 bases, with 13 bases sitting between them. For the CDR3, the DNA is TGTGCCAGCAGTTACAGGGAAAGCCAAAACATTCAGTACTTC. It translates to CASSYRESQNIQYF.

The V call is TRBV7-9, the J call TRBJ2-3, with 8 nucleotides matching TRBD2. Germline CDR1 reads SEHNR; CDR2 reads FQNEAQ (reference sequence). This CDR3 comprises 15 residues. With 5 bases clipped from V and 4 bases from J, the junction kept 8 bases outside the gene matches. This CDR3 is CASSAGTSISDTQYF. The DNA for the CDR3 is TGTGCCAGCAGCGCCGGGACTAGTATATCAGATACGCAGTATTTT.